Listed below are T cell receptor beta chains from one sample, sequenced in a study of circulating tumor DNA in untreated peripheral T-cell lymphoma. Measured with immunoSEQ multiplex PCR; TCRdb has only the in-frame clones, and not every one. The table shows 6,000 or so clones, with approximately 75% occurring only once. Sequencing input: tumor tissue. The receptors here all came from a human donor with peripheral T-cell lymphoma. Each CDR3 is given with its conserved first and last residue. The order of the fields is V gene, CDR3 protein.

V gene: TRBV7-7; CDR3 protein: CASSLVGSSYEQYF
V gene: TRBV11-3; CDR3 protein: CASSLVLLSNNEQFF
V gene: TRBV7-1; CDR3 protein: CASSQFPSGRAGDTQYF
V gene: TRBV19; CDR3 protein: CASRRTSGGPTDTQYF
V gene: TRBV28; CDR3 protein: CASSWGTDNVDTQYF
V gene: TRBV10-2; CDR3 protein: CASTDWGYEQYF
V gene: TRBV19; CDR3 protein: CASSVNSYSVYNEQFF
V gene: TRBV6-8; CDR3 protein: CASSSRQGRTNTGELFF
V gene: TRBV7-1; CDR3 protein: CASSLVPGITSGNTIYF
V gene: TRBV6-8; CDR3 protein: CASSYLGRGRTEAFF
V gene: TRBV6-8; CDR3 protein: CASSTRDFRPYTQYF
V gene: TRBV28; CDR3 protein: CASSIDTRAYYNEQFF
V gene: TRBV11-3; CDR3 protein: CASSLYRGQGSYEQYF
V gene: TRBV28; CDR3 protein: CASSLLNLEQGAFF
V gene: TRBV23-1; CDR3 protein: CASSLGGWTETFF
V gene: TRBV28; CDR3 protein: CASSSQVRSLHF
V gene: TRBV11-3; CDR3 protein: CASSPDTYNYGYTF
V gene: TRBV15; CDR3 protein: CATSAQGSYYEQYF
V gene: TRBV28; CDR3 protein: CASSFVSRSTDTQYF
V gene: TRBV12-5; CDR3 protein: CASTGTGKIQETQYF
V gene: TRBV28; CDR3 protein: CASRKDRVGTEAFF
V gene: TRBV6-8; CDR3 protein: CASRDRTTISGNTIYF
V gene: TRBV7-7; CDR3 protein: CASSGYSGVKNTEAFF
V gene: TRBV6-8; CDR3 protein: CASLYGDSYNEQFF
V gene: TRBV11-3; CDR3 protein: CASSSPPAGPHLDTQYF
V gene: TRBV2; CDR3 protein: CASETGLNQPQHF
V gene: TRBV23-1; CDR3 protein: CASSGVLRTDTQYF
V gene: TRBV6-4; CDR3 protein: CASSYHQETQYF
V gene: TRBV30; CDR3 protein: CAWSPSYNSPLHF
V gene: TRBV16; CDR3 protein: CASSQRQAVPQHF
V gene: TRBV12-5; CDR3 protein: CASGLAFGGANVLTF
V gene: TRBV7-5; CDR3 protein: CASSLGDRLAGYTF
V gene: TRBV28; CDR3 protein: CASKLSAPSYNSPLHF
V gene: TRBV18; CDR3 protein: CASSPVIQRGPNTGELFF
V gene: TRBV9; CDR3 protein: CASSEGAGSFGGYTF
V gene: TRBV19; CDR3 protein: CASRGPRRELFF
V gene: TRBV6-8; CDR3 protein: CASSYGTVNNEKLFF
V gene: TRBV2; CDR3 protein: CASRPWGRGGSDTQYF
V gene: TRBV29-1; CDR3 protein: CSVERGASTDTQYF
V gene: TRBV18; CDR3 protein: CASSSIAGVDIQYF
V gene: TRBV19; CDR3 protein: CASSKITGANTEAFF
V gene: TRBV12-5; CDR3 protein: CASGLRGAGDTQYF
V gene: TRBV21-1; CDR3 protein: CASSSNTRTSEQYF
V gene: TRBV11-3; CDR3 protein: CASTPGSYNSSLHF
V gene: TRBV6-8; CDR3 protein: CASSYSPGQGVRQPQHF
V gene: TRBV18; CDR3 protein: CASSLRQGANWETQYF
V gene: TRBV25-1; CDR3 protein: CASSELGVDTQYF
V gene: TRBV12-5; CDR3 protein: CASGPPGQGAYGYTF
V gene: TRBV6-8; CDR3 protein: CASSYYQGLYNEQFF